This TCR beta chain was identified in a study of CD8 T cells in ankylosing spondylitis. Study-wide findings and caveats: What appeared characteristic of ankylosing spondylitis blood was a TCR beta motif of 7 or 8 highly homologous variants.

TCRdb called the 5' RACE reads again in MiXCR, with one record for every CDR3 protein. The repertoire includes under 450,000 distinct CDR3 sequences, roughly 18% of them detected once, and about 0.94% sits in the top ten. As regards this clonotype: Its antigen is as yet unknown.

Germline CDR1 LGHNA, CDR2 YNFKEQ. V lost 1 base to trimming and J lost 3 bases, with 10 bases between them. The CDR3 has 14 residues. Sequencing was done on a sample of blood, either unsorted or a sorted T cell fraction (not recorded which). The TCR comes from a male donor with ankylosing spondylitis. V usage is TRBV4-2 and J usage is TRBJ2-7; a possible D gene is TRBD2 (6 bases). CDR3 sequence: CASSQGRGSYEQYF. The CDR3 DNA sequence: TGTGCCAGCAGCCAAGGGAGGGGCAGCTACGAGCAGTACTTC.